The next 27 T cell receptor beta chains were all read from a single sample in a study of OX40 agonist ivuxolimab in advanced cancers. TCRdb's table, derived via immunoSEQ multiplex PCR, lists solely in-frame clones and lacks some. The profile covers tens of thousands of clones, with approximately 90% appearing a single time and roughly 0.51% taken by the ten largest. The sample consisted of CD4+ or CD8+ T cells sorted from blood, taken in a trial of the OX40 agonist ivuxolimab. Receptors were obtained from an adult with an advanced solid tumor such as melanoma, head and neck, liver or kidney cancer.

The chain employs TRBV10-3 and TRBJ2-7; D remains ambiguous. The CDR3 has 14 residues. Germline-derived CDR1 and CDR2 are ENHRY and SYGVKD. The V end was cut by 4 bases, the J end by 0 bases, with 10 bases between. In DNA form, the CDR3 reads TGTGCCATCAGTGTGGCGGCTAACTCCTACGAGCAGTACTTC. Translated: CAISVAANSYEQYF.

The gene calls are TRBV29-1 and TRBJ1-1, with D maybe TRBD1 (5 bases). The CDR3 consists of 13 residues. Germline values: CDR1 SQVTM, CDR2 ANQGSEA. The V gene lost 4 bases and the J gene lost 5 bases, with 14 bases spanning the gap. The CDR3 bases are TGCAGCGTTGTCGGGGGTTTAGGTACTGAAGCTTTCTTT. Translated, it gives CSVVGGLGTEAFF.

This chain uses TRBV28 with TRBJ1-5; D is unclear. V was pared by 3 bases and J by 5 bases, with 5 bases between. Per the germline V gene, CDR1 is MDHEN and CDR2 is SYDVKM. There are 12 residues in the CDR3. This CDR3 is CASSFMYQPQHF. For the CDR3, the DNA is TGTGCCAGCAGTTTTATGTATCAGCCCCAGCATTTT.

The chain carries TRBV5-1 and TRBJ2-7; 12 bases are shared with TRBD2. Germline assignment: CDR1 SGHRS and CDR2 YFSETQ. This CDR3 is 15 amino acids long. The J segment lost 5 bases and the V segment lost 4 bases, leaving 7 bases of the junction unmatched. The CDR3 DNA reads as TGCGCCAGCAGCCCCGGACTAGCGGGAAGCAACGAGCAGTACTTC. Translating it yields CASSPGLAGSNEQYF.

This clone was seen just once. The chain is built from TRBV7-2 and TRBJ2-1; 9 bases map to TRBD2. Per germline, CDR1 SGHTA and CDR2 FQGNSA. This CDR3 has 16 amino acids. Trimming at V came to 5 bases and at J to 3 bases, leaving 8 bases not matched to a gene. As DNA, the CDR3 is TGTGCCAGCAGCATACGAGCGGGAGGTCTCTACAATGAGCAGTTCTTC. This sequence encodes CASSIRAGGLYNEQFF.

The V gene is TRBV2, the J gene TRBJ2-3, with TRBD1 matching 10 bases. The CDR3 length is 15 residues. Losses at the gene ends were 6 bases for V and 4 bases for J; bases not matched to a gene: 7. Germline V gene data show CDR1 as SNHLY and CDR2 as FYNNEI. The CDR3 DNA is TGTGCCAGCAGGAGGGACAGGGGAGTCTCAGATACGCAGTATTTT. Protein sequence: CASRRDRGVSDTQYF.

The chain has TRBV11-1 and TRBJ1-1; a possible D gene is TRBD1 (5 bases). The germline V gene encodes CDR1 SGHAT and CDR2 FQDESV (reference sequence). Between the trimmed V and J ends, which lost 4 bases and 5 bases, there was a span of 14 bases. The CDR3 sequence is 14 residues long. The CDR3 here is CASSSRRGNTEAFF. The CDR3 region has the DNA TGTGCCAGCAGCTCAAGACGGGGGAATACTGAAGCTTTCTTT.

This clone was observed a single time. The J gene is TRBJ2-7, the V gene TRBV7-9; D gene unclear. Germline V gives CDR1 SEHNR, CDR2 FQNEAQ (reference sequence). The CDR3 consists of 12 residues. Trimming removed 4 bases at V and 3 bases at J, with 7 bases between. The CDR3 DNA sequence: TGTGCCAGCAGCTCCCAGAACTACGAGCAGTACTTC. The encoded protein is CASSSQNYEQYF.

The chain couples TRBV6-6 to TRBJ2-7; no firm D call. V lost 6 bases, J lost 2 bases, and 11 bases lay in between. Per the germline V gene, CDR1 is MNHNY and CDR2 is SVGAGI (reference sequence). The CDR3 contains 13 residues. The CDR3 region has the DNA TGTGCCAGCAGGGACCTTTCCCCCTACGAGCAGTACTTC. Amino acids: CASRDLSPYEQYF.

This chain joins TRBV11-2 and TRBJ2-2; 10 nucleotides align to TRBD1. Losses at the gene ends were 5 bases for V and 2 bases for J; bases not matched to a gene: 11. Germline V CDR1 and CDR2: SGHAT, FQNNGV. This CDR3 spans 18 amino acids. The CDR3 region is CASSMDRGIFSNTGELFF. DNA of the CDR3: TGTGCCAGCAGCATGGACAGGGGGATATTTAGTAACACCGGGGAGCTGTTTTTT. Drawing the rest from reference TRBV11-2 and TRBJ2-2, the complete variable domain is EAGVAQSPRYKIIEKRQSVAFWCNPISGHATLYWYQQILGQGPKLLIQFQNNGVVDDSQLPKDRFSAERLKGVDSTLKIQPAKLEDSAVYLCASSMDRGIFSNTGELFFGEGSRLTVL.

V and J are TRBV19 and TRBJ2-4; 7 positions agree with TRBD1. The ends lost 3 bases at V and 0 bases at J; junction bases unmatched: 5. Germline V gene data show CDR1 as LNHDA and CDR2 as SQIVND (reference sequence). CDR3 length equals 16 residues. CDR3 loop: CASSIRGPVAKNIQYF. The CDR3 coding sequence is TGTGCCAGTAGTATTAGGGGGCCTGTAGCCAAAAACATTCAGTACTTC.

V and J are TRBV5-1 and TRBJ2-5; 7 nucleotides line up with TRBD2. CDR1 is SGHRS, CDR2 YFSETQ, per germline. Trimming at V came to 4 bases and at J to 5 bases, leaving 8 bases not matched to a gene. The CDR3 loop spans 14 amino acids. The chain's CDR3 is CASSRRASGETQYF. The CDR3, as DNA: TGCGCCAGCAGCAGGAGGGCTAGCGGTGAGACCCAGTACTTC.

Only one count was recorded for this clone. The rearrangement links TRBV5-1 to TRBJ1-4; D gene ambiguous. V shed 4 bases and J shed 4 bases, with 20 bases lying between them. The CDR3 is 17 amino acids. Germline CDR1 and CDR2: SGHRS and YFSETQ. The CDR3 DNA reads TGCGCCAGCAGCCGGGGTAGTTGGGTGTCTGGTAATGAAAAACTGTTTTTT. As protein: CASSRGSWVSGNEKLFF.

V and J are TRBV7-8 and TRBJ2-7; D is uncertain. The CDR3 has 14 amino acids. Trimming removed 1 base from V and 3 bases from J, with 10 bases in between. The V gene's germline CDR1 is SGHVS and CDR2 FQNEAQ. The CDR3 region is CASSLVGTNYEQYF. The CDR3 coding sequence is TGTGCCAGCAGCTTAGTGGGAACAAACTACGAGCAGTACTTC.

The gene calls are TRBV5-5 and TRBJ1-5; a possible D gene is TRBD1 (5 bases). V lost 0 bases to trimming and J lost 0 bases, with 7 bases between them. The CDR3 consists of 15 residues. Germline values: CDR1 SGHKS, CDR2 YYEKEE (reference sequence). Here the CDR3 reads CASSLGGISNQPQHF. The CDR3 nucleotides are TGTGCCAGCAGCTTGGGGGGGATTAGCAATCAGCCCCAGCATTTT.

This clone was seen only once. This chain connects TRBV7-9 to TRBJ2-2; TRBD2 matches at 7 bases. CDR3 length: 16 residues. Germline lookup yields CDR1 SEHNR and CDR2 FQNEAQ (reference sequence). After removal of 1 base from V and 4 bases from J, the junction contained 6 bases not matched to a gene. CDR3 in DNA: TGTGCCAGCAGCTTAGGGCTAGCGGTTTTCACCGGGGAGCTGTTTTTT. This gives the protein CASSLGLAVFTGELFF.

This chain connects TRBV2 to TRBJ2-3; 9 bases are shared with TRBD2. Unmatched junction bases numbered 8, after V lost 7 bases and J lost 6 bases. Germline CDR1 SNHLY, CDR2 FYNNEI. The CDR3 sequence is 14 residues long. CDR3 amino acids: CASNLLAGQDTQYF. CDR3 bases: TGTGCCAGCAACTTACTAGCGGGCCAGGATACGCAGTATTTT.

Only one count was recorded for this clone. V usage is TRBV5-1 and J usage is TRBJ2-6; 9 nucleotides agree with TRBD1. This CDR3 comprises 19 residues. J was trimmed by 0 bases and V by 4 bases; bases with no gene match: 11. Per germline, CDR1 SGHRS and CDR2 YFSETQ. The CDR3 nucleotides are TGCGCCAGCAGCAGGGACAGGGTAACTGGGGCCTCTGGGGCCAACGTCCTGACTTTC. Translated: CASSRDRVTGASGANVLTF.

The genes are TRBV10-3 and TRBJ2-1, with D unresolved. The CDR3 extends over 15 amino acids. Germline V gene lookup returns CDR1 ENHRY and CDR2 SYGVKD. With 3 bases removed from V and 7 bases from J, the gap between germline ends came to 16 bases. CDR3 sequence: CAISDALGLTNEQFF. CDR3 coding DNA: TGTGCCATCAGTGACGCCTTAGGCTTAACTAATGAGCAGTTCTTC.

The chain joins TRBV27 to TRBJ2-2; D could derive from TRBD1 or TRBD2 (6 bases each). Germline-derived CDR1 and CDR2 are MNHEY and SMNVEV (reference sequence). The CDR3 is made up of 14 amino acids. Trimming took 2 bases from V and 7 from J, leaving 11 bases between them. In DNA form, the CDR3 reads TGTGCCAGCAGTTTAAAGGGGGGTAACGGGGAGCTGTTTTTT. Translating gives CASSLKGGNGELFF.

The chain has TRBV18 and TRBJ1-1; TRBD1 is a possible D gene (6 bases). The V end was cut by 5 bases, the J end by 8 bases, with 12 bases between. There are 12 residues in the CDR3. Germline V lookup: CDR1 KGHSH, CDR2 LQKENI. CDR3 sequence reads: CASSSTGIEAFF. As DNA, the CDR3 is TGTGCCAGCTCATCTACAGGGATAGAAGCTTTCTTT.

The V and J genes are TRBV2 and TRBJ1-2; D is uncertain. The CDR3 extends over 13 amino acids. The V end lost 2 bases, the J end lost 3 bases, and 7 bases lay between the germline ends. Germline V lookup: CDR1 SNHLY, CDR2 FYNNEI. DNA for the CDR3: TGTGCCAGCAGTGAATCAGGTTACTATGGCTACACCTTC. As protein: CASSESGYYGYTF.

The chain joins TRBV7-6 to TRBJ1-3; TRBD1 matches 8 bases. Germline V gene data show CDR1 as SGHVS and CDR2 as FNYEAQ. V was clipped by 1 base and J by 0 bases; unmatched bases: 14. The CDR3 runs 20 residues. CDR3 DNA sequence: TGTGCCAGCAGCTTAGAGAGAGGGCCCAACAGGGGGGACTCTGGAAACACCATATATTTT. This codes for CASSLERGPNRGDSGNTIYF.

The CDR3 loop reads CAWTLRTGPMNTEAFF. In nucleotides, the CDR3 is TGTGCCTGGACCCTCCGGACAGGGCCGATGAACACTGAAGCTTTCTTT. The chain employs TRBV30 and TRBJ1-1, with 8 bases aligning to TRBD1. Germline V lookup: CDR1 GTSNPN, CDR2 SVGIG (reference sequence). This CDR3 is 16 amino acids long. J lost 0 bases, V lost 4 bases, and 10 bases had no gene match.

The chain has TRBV5-3 and TRBJ2-7; 10 bases map to TRBD1. TRBV5-3 is an open reading frame whose function is uncertain. With 6 bases clipped from V and 3 bases from J, the junction kept 12 bases outside the gene matches. This CDR3 is 16 amino acids long. This chain's CDR3 is CARTKSRGQGHYEQYF. In DNA, the CDR3 is TGTGCCAGAACCAAGAGTAGGGGACAGGGGCACTACGAGCAGTACTTC.

This clone was detected only a few times. This chain connects TRBV2 to TRBJ2-3, with a weak D call TRBD2 (5 bases). The CDR3 is 17 residues long. Trimming cost V 5 bases and J 0 bases, with 18 bases left between them. Germline lookup yields CDR1 SNHLY and CDR2 FYNNEI. CDR3 sequence: CASSNPPGSDSTDTQYF. The CDR3 DNA reads TGTGCCAGCAGTAACCCGCCGGGGAGCGATAGCACAGATACGCAGTATTTT.

The CDR3 loop reads CASSYIPRETQYF. In DNA, the CDR3 is TGTGCCAGTTCGTACATACCCCGGGAGACCCAGTACTTC. This chain connects TRBV27 to TRBJ2-5; D gene unclear. V lost 9 bases, J lost 5 bases, and 16 bases lay in between. The CDR3 has 13 residues. CDR1 and CDR2 from the germline V gene are MNHEY and SMNVEV (reference sequence).